This is a list of T cell receptor beta chains from one sample in a study of blood T cell repertoires in COVID-19. The protocol was immunoSEQ multiplex PCR, while the TCRdb copy is restricted to in-frame clones and leaves out a portion. The sample holds 250,000 to 300,000 clones, roughly 89% seen once. Material for sequencing was peripheral blood. The receptors stem from a man aged 45-65 years with acute or convalescent COVID-19. Both conserved end residues are part of each CDR3.

cdr3_aa	j_call	v_call
CASQVRGRSYNEQFF	TRBJ2-1	TRBV6-5
CASSPPNFNTEAFF	TRBJ1-1	TRBV7-9
CAWGYRGHNEKLFF	TRBJ1-4	TRBV30
CASSTRQGSYEQYF	TRBJ2-7	TRBV7-2
CASSSTGDNGYTF	TRBJ1-2	TRBV5-4
CASSQVSGQDGYTF	TRBJ1-2	TRBV3-1/TRBV3-2
CASSGQLGAEQYF	TRBJ2-7	TRBV19
CASSNGQGADQYF	TRBJ2-5	TRBV19
CATSDPSRGTGELFF	TRBJ2-2	TRBV24-1
CAISRGLGETQYF	TRBJ2-5	TRBV11-1
CASNTNRGYFFEAFF	TRBJ1-1	TRBV6-5
CASSLVEPENSYEQYF	TRBJ2-7	TRBV5-6
CASSWSPATNEKLFF	TRBJ1-4	TRBV5-1
CSVDQGPAEAFF	TRBJ1-1	TRBV29-1
CASSPEITGVGYEQYF	TRBJ2-7	TRBV7-6
CATSDPDTYEQYF	TRBJ2-7	TRBV24-1
CASSLEPGQGYSPLHF	TRBJ1-6	TRBV5-1
CASSGTAEEQYF	TRBJ2-7	TRBV12-3/TRBV12-4
CASRPSGGSYEQYF	TRBJ2-7	TRBV27
CASSLDTGNYGYTF	TRBJ1-2	TRBV5-1
CASSLSRTGNEQFF	TRBJ2-1	TRBV27
CASSGTANTGELFF	TRBJ2-2	TRBV5-4
CASSQDDRENTEAFF	TRBJ1-1	TRBV4-2
CASRGQGSSYEQYF	TRBJ2-7	TRBV2
CASSQGSSYNEQFF	TRBJ2-1	TRBV3-1/TRBV3-2
CASVEPQGTTTYEQYF	TRBJ2-7	TRBV2
CASNQGGLDGYTF	TRBJ1-2	TRBV5-1
CASTPLGGSTYEQYF	TRBJ2-7	TRBV6-5
CALGPGTFTGELFF	TRBJ2-2	TRBV30
CASQTENRAGELFF	TRBJ2-2	TRBV5-1
CATSGGDRGLSEQFF	TRBJ2-1	TRBV24-1
CASSFSGGANGELFF	TRBJ2-2	TRBV3-1/TRBV3-2
CASSLKGSHEQYF	TRBJ2-7	TRBV27
CASSARGGPYEQYF	TRBJ2-7	TRBV5-1
CASSSGTGQATEAFF	TRBJ1-1	TRBV5-1
CSASPAYEQYF	TRBJ2-7	TRBV20-1
CASSYSLANEQFF	TRBJ2-1	TRBV6-5
CASSTPRTGGYEQYF	TRBJ2-7	TRBV19
CASSLAGGTGQPQHF	TRBJ1-5	TRBV5-6
CASSPTGVNSPLHF	TRBJ1-6	TRBV5-1
CASSKDRGQFF	TRBJ2-1	TRBV21-1
CASSSASGGSYNEQFF	TRBJ2-1	TRBV19